This TCR beta chain comes out of a study of blood T cell repertoires in COVID-19. Study-level background: Samples of COVID-19 (acute and convalescent) were obtained from the United States, Italy and Spain.

The table lists this clone with a count of one. Measured with immunoSEQ multiplex PCR; TCRdb has only the in-frame clones, and not every one. The top ten clones hold over 15% of a sample with about 130,000 clones, 75% to 85% of them seen once. V shed 4 bases, J shed 1 base, and the junction held 8 bases outside the gene matches. This CDR3 region has 15 residues. The germline CDR1 and CDR2 sequences are SGHDT and YYEEEE. Input material: peripheral blood. The clonotype comes from a man of 80 years or more with acute or convalescent COVID-19. V gene TRBV5-6 combines with J gene TRBJ2-7; TRBD1 agrees at 7 bases. CDR3 DNA sequence: TGTGCCAGCAGCCCCAGGGGGTTACCGTCCTACGAGCAGTACTTC. The encoded protein is CASSPRGLPSYEQYF.